The clone carrying this TCR beta chain has more than one count but fewer than ten. Its specificity is not known. Germline and junction disagree at one end, which may indicate a read error. This record comes from a study of molecular identifiers for immune sequencing clone quantification. Making the bulk TCR libraries relied on previously described methods and listed TCR primers. Each CDR3 protein gets one entry after TCRdb re-called the PCR reads with MiXCR. The table has 300,000 to 350,000 distinct CDR3 sequences, about 20% seen once. Findings and limits, study-wide: Even with 800,000 to 1,000,000 naive cells present, spiked Jurkat TCR RNA from one cell was reportedly detectable. Highly expanded clones may be undercounted when identical TCR molecules share barcodes.

The CDR3 is 13 residues long. Per germline, CDR1 SGHRS and CDR2 YFSETQ. Sequenced input: naive CD8+ T cells from blood, with Jurkat cell RNA spiked in. Noted subset: FACS-sorted CD8+CD4-CCR7+CD45RA+ naive T cells. The receptor was derived from a human donor in good health. Some libraries in this study had Jurkat cell RNA spiked in. V gene TRBV5-1 combines with J gene TRBJ1-1; TRBD1 might be the D (5 bases). The CDR3 loop is CASSLGQGTEALF. CDR3 nucleotides: TGCGCCAGCAGCTTGGGGCAGGGCACTGAAGCTCTCTTT. Supplemented by reference TRBV5-1 and TRBJ1-1, the full variable domain reads KAGVTQTPRYLIKTRGQQVTLSCSPISGHRSVSWYQQTPGQGLQFLFEYFSETQRNKGNFPGRFSGRQFSNSRSEMNVSTLELGDSALYLCASSLGQGTEALFGQGTRLTVV.